The 24 T cell receptor beta chains below all came from one sample that was sequenced in a study of Ad26.COV2.S vaccination and SARS-CoV-2 variants. Here immunoSEQ multiplex PCR was the method, and the copy in TCRdb shows in-frame clones only, minus some. The sample shows over 350,000 clones, approximately 90% of them seen only once. Treatment in this sample: around 19 received Ad26.COV2.S at low or high dose, single or two shots; about 5 received placebo; per-sample allocation not given. All samples were drawn on day 63, counting from the first vaccine or placebo injection. The sequenced sample was peripheral blood, obtained in a trial of Ad26.COV2.S vaccine versus placebo. The receptors were gathered from a person aged 18-65 years who received the Ad26.COV2.S COVID-19 vaccine or a placebo.

The chain joins TRBV11-2 to TRBJ2-7, with D perhaps matching TRBD1 (6 bases). Trimming pared 6 bases from V and 4 bases from J, leaving 16 bases between. The CDR3 length is 14 residues. Germline CDR1 is SGHAT and CDR2 is FQNNGV. The CDR3 DNA follows: TGTGCCAGCAGATTACCGGGACACACATACGAGCAGTACTTC. Its protein product is CASRLPGHTYEQYF. The full variable domain, its missing parts supplied by reference TRBV11-2 and TRBJ2-7, is EAGVAQSPRYKIIEKRQSVAFWCNPISGHATLYWYQQILGQGPKLLIQFQNNGVVDDSQLPKDRFSAERLKGVDSTLKIQPAKLEDSAVYLCASRLPGHTYEQYFGPGTRLTVT.

V and J are TRBV18 and TRBJ2-7, with 7 bases matching TRBD2. V lost 1 base, J lost 1 base, and 1 base stayed unmatched. Per germline, CDR1 KGHSH and CDR2 LQKENI. The CDR3 is 14 residues long. Here the CDR3 reads CASSPRGLSYEQYF. The CDR3, as DNA: TGTGCCAGCTCACCACGGGGACTATCCTACGAGCAGTACTTC. Full variable domain (outside the CDR3, taken from reference TRBV18 and TRBJ2-7): NAGVMQNPRHLVRRRGQEARLRCSPMKGHSHVYWYRQLPEEGLKFMVYLQKENIIDESGMPKERFSAEFPKEGPSILRIQQVVRGDSAAYFCASSPRGLSYEQYFGPGTRLTVT.

The rearrangement uses TRBV7-9 and TRBJ2-7; 8 bases align to TRBD1. V lost 1 base to trimming and J lost 6 bases; unmatched junction nucleotides: 5. This CDR3 comprises 14 residues. Germline V gives CDR1 SEHNR, CDR2 FQNEAQ (reference sequence). This chain's CDR3 is CASSLVVQGGEQYF. The CDR3 DNA follows: TGTGCCAGCAGCTTAGTGGTACAGGGGGGCGAGCAGTACTTC.

The rearrangement uses TRBV5-1 and TRBJ2-2, with a tentative D call TRBD2 (5 bases). This CDR3 region has 17 residues. The V and J ends lost 4 bases and 3 bases respectively, with 19 bases between them. Per germline, CDR1 SGHRS and CDR2 YFSETQ. The CDR3 loop reads CASSTGRGTADTGELFF. CDR3 nucleotides: TGCGCCAGCAGCACGGGTCGGGGTACGGCGGACACCGGGGAGCTGTTTTTT. The whole variable domain, filled in from reference TRBV5-1 and TRBJ2-2, reads KAGVTQTPRYLIKTRGQQVTLSCSPISGHRSVSWYQQTPGQGLQFLFEYFSETQRNKGNFPGRFSGRQFSNSRSEMNVSTLELGDSALYLCASSTGRGTADTGELFFGEGSRLTVL.

The rearrangement joins TRBV18 to TRBJ1-2; the match to TRBD1 covers 7 bases. The V segment lost 3 bases and the J segment 0 bases; nucleotides outside the gene matches: 4. The CDR3 length is 15 residues. Germline lookup yields CDR1 KGHSH and CDR2 LQKENI. CDR3 sequence reads: CASSPAGTANYGYTF. In DNA, the CDR3 is TGTGCCAGCTCACCCGCCGGGACAGCTAACTATGGCTACACCTTC.

With regard to this clone: The same CDR3 can be traced to other DNA sequences in this sample. The V and J genes are TRBV18 and TRBJ1-1; TRBD1 is a possible D gene (5 bases). Germline CDR1 and CDR2: KGHSH and LQKENI. Trimming shortened V by 5 bases and J by 1 base, and 8 bases separated the two germline ends. There are 13 residues in the CDR3. CDR3 coding DNA: TGTGCCAGCTCAACAGGAGGGAACACTGAAGCTTTCTTT. This translates into CASSTGGNTEAFF. Full variable domain (missing parts from reference TRBV18 and TRBJ1-1): NAGVMQNPRHLVRRRGQEARLRCSPMKGHSHVYWYRQLPEEGLKFMVYLQKENIIDESGMPKERFSAEFPKEGPSILRIQQVVRGDSAAYFCASSTGGNTEAFFGQGTRLTVV.

This clone appeared a few times. The V gene is TRBV19, the J gene TRBJ2-1; the match to TRBD2 covers 8 bases. Germline V gene data show CDR1 as LNHDA and CDR2 as SQIVND (reference sequence). V lost 7 bases, J lost 8 bases, and 10 bases stayed unmatched. CDR3 length equals 14 residues. The DNA for the CDR3 is TGTGCCAGTACCCGGGGGGGTATTCTCTATGAGCAGTTCTTC. This gives the protein CASTRGGILYEQFF.

V usage is TRBV9 and J usage is TRBJ1-1; no firm D call. The CDR3 has 15 residues. Germline lookup yields CDR1 SGDLS and CDR2 YYNGEE. Trimming cost V 3 bases and J 1 base, with 13 bases left between them. The CDR3 is CASSADLRWNTEAFF. The CDR3 DNA reads TGTGCCAGCAGCGCGGACCTGAGATGGAACACTGAAGCTTTCTTT.

V and J are TRBV15 and TRBJ2-6, with 11 bases aligning to TRBD1. Germline trimming cut 8 bases from V and 0 bases from J; bases unmatched to any gene: 0. The CDR3 totals 15 residues. CDR1 is LNHNV, CDR2 YYDKDF, per germline (reference sequence). The CDR3 coding sequence is TGTGCCACCGGGACAGGGGGCTCTGGGGCCAACGTCCTGACTTTC. Amino acids: CATGTGGSGANVLTF.

The chain employs TRBV3-1 (or the pseudogene TRBV3-2) and TRBJ1-6; TRBD1 aligns across 7 bases. V gave up 5 bases and J gave up 10 bases; unmatched junction bases: 8. Germline V gene lookup returns CDR1 LGHDT and CDR2 YNNKEL (reference sequence). The CDR3 sequence is 14 residues long. The CDR3 DNA is TGTGCCAGCAGCTACCAGACAGGGCTATCACCCCTCCACTTT. It translates to CASSYQTGLSPLHF.

V usage is TRBV6-6 and J usage is TRBJ2-5; D might be TRBD1 (5 bases). The V end was cut by 6 bases, the J end by 1 base, with 18 bases between. This CDR3 is 16 amino acids long. CDR1 is MNHNY, CDR2 SVGAGI, per germline (reference sequence). This chain's CDR3 is CASSPPTRQFQETQYF. The CDR3, as DNA: TGTGCCAGCAGCCCACCCACCCGACAGTTCCAAGAGACCCAGTACTTC.

This clone showed up just once. The genes are TRBV19 and TRBJ2-5; no clear D gene. Trimming left V 6 bases short and J 1 base short, with 9 bases between. Germline V gene data show CDR1 as LNHDA and CDR2 as SQIVND (reference sequence). This CDR3 is built from 13 residues. The CDR3 DNA follows: TGTGCCAGTAGGAAACAGCCCCAAGAGACCCAGTACTTC. Amino acid sequence: CASRKQPQETQYF.

The chain has TRBV7-2 and TRBJ1-5; TRBD1 is a possible D gene (5 bases). Trimming stripped 2 bases from V and 5 bases from J, with 16 bases between. Germline-derived CDR1 and CDR2 are SGHTA and FQGNSA. The CDR3 runs 16 residues. CDR3 in amino acids: CASSLWGRGVDQPQHF. In DNA form, the CDR3 reads TGTGCCAGCAGCTTATGGGGGAGAGGGGTGGATCAGCCCCAGCATTTT. The full variable domain, with the rest looked up from reference TRBV7-2 and TRBJ1-5, is GAGVSQSPSNKVTEKGKDVELRCDPISGHTALYWYRQSLGQGLEFLIYFQGNSAPDKSGLPSDRFSAERTGGSVSTLTIQRTQQEDSAVYLCASSLWGRGVDQPQHFGDGTRLSIL.

This clone has a handful of counts. This sequence joins TRBV3-1 (or the pseudogene TRBV3-2) and TRBJ1-3, with 7 nucleotides matching TRBD1. V shed 4 bases and J 1 base; nucleotides not matched to a gene: 7. The CDR3 runs 16 residues. Germline CDR1 LGHDT, CDR2 YNNKEL (reference sequence). DNA for the CDR3: TGTGCCAGCAGCCTACGACAGGGTTTGTCTGGAAACACCATATATTTT. This sequence encodes CASSLRQGLSGNTIYF.

The chain combines TRBV6-5 with TRBJ2-1, with D perhaps being TRBD1 or TRBD2 (5 bases each). The germline V gene has CDR1 MNHEY and CDR2 SVGAGI. CDR3 size: 13 residues. Trimming pared 10 bases from V and 10 bases from J, leaving 20 bases between. The CDR3 region is CATRDALVREQFF. CDR3 coding DNA: TGTGCCACCCGGGACGCTCTCGTAAGGGAGCAGTTCTTC.

This chain uses TRBV21-1 with TRBJ2-7; TRBD1 is the table's D call, not checked against the DNA. TRBV21-1 is assigned pseudogene status. This CDR3 is built from 14 residues. The CDR3: CASSERDRSREQYF. DNA for the CDR3: TGTGCCAGCAGTGAACGGGACAGGTCTCGCGAGCAGTACTTC.

This clone appeared a single time. The chain combines TRBV18 with TRBJ2-1; TRBD1 matches 7 bases. Germline V CDR1 and CDR2: KGHSH, LQKENI. The length of the CDR3 is 14 residues. The J segment lost 4 bases and the V segment lost 6 bases, leaving 6 bases of the junction unmatched. CDR3 loop: CASSLGQRYNEQFF. CDR3 nucleotides: TGTGCCAGCTCCCTGGGACAGCGGTACAATGAGCAGTTCTTC.

This rearrangement joins TRBV6-5 to TRBJ1-1, with D maybe TRBD1 (6 bases). CDR3 length: 15 amino acids. Per the germline V gene, CDR1 is MNHEY and CDR2 is SVGAGI. V lost 6 bases to trimming and J lost 5 bases, with 19 bases between them. CDR3 sequence (DNA): TGTGCCAGCAGCTCAAAGGGGGGAATTGGTACTGAAGCTTTCTTT. Translation gives CASSSKGGIGTEAFF.

The V gene is TRBV7-9, the J gene TRBJ1-1; 7 bases line up with TRBD1. Germline CDR1 and CDR2: SEHNR and FQNEAQ (reference sequence). This CDR3 is 19 amino acids long. V lost 0 bases and J lost 4; bases outside the gene matches: 17. CDR3 in DNA: TGTGCCAGCAGCTTAGCGAGACTTCGACCTATGACAGGGAGCACTGAAGCTTTCTTT. Translated, it gives CASSLARLRPMTGSTEAFF.

The chain couples TRBV18 to TRBJ1-1; TRBD1 might be the D (6 bases). V lost 2 bases and J lost 3, with 7 bases in between. Germline lookup yields CDR1 KGHSH and CDR2 LQKENI. The CDR3 has 13 residues. This CDR3 reads CASSPRTDTEAFF. The CDR3 nucleotides read TGTGCCAGCTCACCAAGGACAGACACTGAAGCTTTCTTT.

This chain joins TRBV6-5 and TRBJ2-2; D unclear. Germline V gene data show CDR1 as MNHEY and CDR2 as SVGAGI. The V end was cut by 7 bases, the J end by 1 base, with 4 bases between. The CDR3 sequence is 12 residues long. CDR3 loop: CASNMNTGELFF. Here the CDR3 DNA reads TGTGCCAGCAACATGAACACCGGGGAGCTGTTTTTT.

The chain employs TRBV5-1 and TRBJ1-3; TRBD1 is a possible D gene (5 bases). Trimming took 3 bases from V and 1 from J, leaving 11 bases between them. The V gene's germline CDR1 is SGHRS and CDR2 YFSETQ. This CDR3 is built from 15 residues. The CDR3 spells CASSYKGLSGNTIYF. The CDR3, as DNA: TGCGCCAGCAGCTATAAGGGACTTTCTGGAAACACCATATATTTT. The whole variable domain, remainder taken from reference TRBV5-1 and TRBJ1-3, is KAGVTQTPRYLIKTRGQQVTLSCSPISGHRSVSWYQQTPGQGLQFLFEYFSETQRNKGNFPGRFSGRQFSNSRSEMNVSTLELGDSALYLCASSYKGLSGNTIYFGEGSWLTVV.

This sequence joins TRBV19 and TRBJ1-5; D ambiguous. Trimming removed 3 bases at V and 0 bases at J, with 9 bases between. Germline V gives CDR1 LNHDA, CDR2 SQIVND (reference sequence). There are 15 residues in the CDR3. This CDR3 is CASSMTHYSNQPQHF. CDR3 nucleotides: TGTGCCAGTAGTATGACACATTATAGCAATCAGCCCCAGCATTTT. Full variable domain (rest looked up from reference TRBV19 and TRBJ1-5): DGGITQSPKYLFRKEGQNVTLSCEQNLNHDAMYWYRQDPGQGLRLIYYSQIVNDFQKGDIAEGYSVSREKKESFPLTVTSAQKNPTAFYLCASSMTHYSNQPQHFGDGTRLSIL.

The rearrangement links TRBV5-4 to TRBJ1-1; 9 nucleotides match TRBD1. J was trimmed by 0 bases and V by 5 bases; bases with no gene match: 2. The V gene's germline CDR1 is SGHNT and CDR2 YYREEE (reference sequence). This CDR3 region has 14 residues. DNA for the CDR3: TGTGCCAGCAGTTGGACAGGGGTGAACACTGAAGCTTTCTTT. This gives the protein CASSWTGVNTEAFF. The full variable domain, its missing parts supplied by reference TRBV5-4 and TRBJ1-1, is ETGVTQSPTHLIKTRGQQVTLRCSSQSGHNTVSWYQQALGQGPQFIFQYYREEENGRGNFPPRFSGLQFPNYSSELNVNALELDDSALYLCASSWTGVNTEAFFGQGTRLTVV.